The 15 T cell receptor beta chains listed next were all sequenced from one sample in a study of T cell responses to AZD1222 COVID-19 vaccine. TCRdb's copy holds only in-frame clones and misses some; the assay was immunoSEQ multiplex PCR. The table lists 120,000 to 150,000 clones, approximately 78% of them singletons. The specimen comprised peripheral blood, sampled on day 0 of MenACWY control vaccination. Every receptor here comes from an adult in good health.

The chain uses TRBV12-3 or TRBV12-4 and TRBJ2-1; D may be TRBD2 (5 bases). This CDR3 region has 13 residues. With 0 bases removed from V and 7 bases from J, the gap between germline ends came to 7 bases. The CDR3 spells CASSLATGNEQFF. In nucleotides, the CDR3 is TGTGCCAGCAGTTTAGCTACGGGGAATGAGCAGTTCTTC.

In nucleotides, the CDR3 is TGTGCCACCAGCACCGGACGCAATTCACCCCTCCACTTT. This codes for CATSTGRNSPLHF. The V call is TRBV15, the J call TRBJ1-6; D call uncertain. V lost 4 bases, J lost 7 bases, and 8 bases lay in between. This CDR3 spans 13 amino acids. Germline V gene sequence: CDR1 LNHNV, CDR2 YYDKDF (reference sequence).

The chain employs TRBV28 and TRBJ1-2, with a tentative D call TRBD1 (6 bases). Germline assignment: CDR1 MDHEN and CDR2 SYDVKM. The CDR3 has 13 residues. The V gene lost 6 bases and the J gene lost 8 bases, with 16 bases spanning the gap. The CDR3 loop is CASRTRQGLGYTF. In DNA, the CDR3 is TGTGCCAGCAGGACGCGGCAGGGGCTGGGCTACACCTTC.

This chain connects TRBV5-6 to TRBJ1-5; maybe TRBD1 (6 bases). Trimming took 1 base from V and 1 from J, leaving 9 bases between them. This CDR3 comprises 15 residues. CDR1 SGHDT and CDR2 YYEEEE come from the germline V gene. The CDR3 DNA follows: TGTGCCAGCAGCTTGACGGGGGCAAGCAATCAGCCCCAGCATTTT. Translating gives CASSLTGASNQPQHF.

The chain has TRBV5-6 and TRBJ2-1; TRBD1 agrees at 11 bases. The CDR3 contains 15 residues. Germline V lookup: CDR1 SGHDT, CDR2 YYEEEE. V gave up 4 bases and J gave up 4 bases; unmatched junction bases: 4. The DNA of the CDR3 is TGTGCCAGCAGCAGCGGGACAGGGGGTTACAATGAGCAGTTCTTC. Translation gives CASSSGTGGYNEQFF.

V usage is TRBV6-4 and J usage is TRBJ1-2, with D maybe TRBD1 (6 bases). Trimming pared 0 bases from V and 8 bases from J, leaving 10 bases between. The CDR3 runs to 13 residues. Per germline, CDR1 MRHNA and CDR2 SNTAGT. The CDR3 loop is CASSDSAGVGYTF. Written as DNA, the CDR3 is TGTGCCAGCAGTGACTCGGCAGGGGTGGGCTACACCTTC.

The CDR3 is CASSPPTGKYEQYF. As DNA, the CDR3 is TGTGCCAGCAGTCCCCCGACAGGGAAATACGAGCAGTACTTC. The chain uses TRBV6-5 and TRBJ2-7, with TRBD1 matching over 7 bases. The CDR3 is made up of 14 amino acids. Trimming removed 5 bases from V and 4 bases from J; junction bases left unmatched: 8. Looked up from germline, CDR1 is MNHEY and CDR2 is SVGAGI.

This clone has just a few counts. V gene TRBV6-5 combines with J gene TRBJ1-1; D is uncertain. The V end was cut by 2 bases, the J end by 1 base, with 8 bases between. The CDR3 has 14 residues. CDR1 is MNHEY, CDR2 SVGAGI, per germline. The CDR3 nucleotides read TGTGCCAGCAGTTACGAGATGGCGAACACTGAAGCTTTCTTT. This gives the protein CASSYEMANTEAFF.

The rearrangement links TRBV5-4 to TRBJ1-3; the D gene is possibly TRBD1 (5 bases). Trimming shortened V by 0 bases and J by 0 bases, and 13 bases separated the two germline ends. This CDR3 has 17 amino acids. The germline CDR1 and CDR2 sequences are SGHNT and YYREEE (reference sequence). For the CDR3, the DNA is TGTGCCAGCAGCTTGGCCCCGGCAGGGAACTCTGGAAACACCATATATTTT. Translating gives CASSLAPAGNSGNTIYF.

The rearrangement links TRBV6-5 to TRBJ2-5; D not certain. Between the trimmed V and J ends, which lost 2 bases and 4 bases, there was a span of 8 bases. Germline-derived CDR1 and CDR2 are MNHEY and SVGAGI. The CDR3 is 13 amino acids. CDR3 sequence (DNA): TGTGCCAGCAGTTACGGGGTTTCAGAGACCCAGTACTTC. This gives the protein CASSYGVSETQYF.

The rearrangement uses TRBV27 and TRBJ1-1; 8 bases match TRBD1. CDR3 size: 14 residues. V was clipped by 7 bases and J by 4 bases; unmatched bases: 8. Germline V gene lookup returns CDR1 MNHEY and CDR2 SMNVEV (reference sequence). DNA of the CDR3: TGTGCCAGCACCAGGGTGACAGGGGCCACTGAAGCTTTCTTT. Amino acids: CASTRVTGATEAFF.

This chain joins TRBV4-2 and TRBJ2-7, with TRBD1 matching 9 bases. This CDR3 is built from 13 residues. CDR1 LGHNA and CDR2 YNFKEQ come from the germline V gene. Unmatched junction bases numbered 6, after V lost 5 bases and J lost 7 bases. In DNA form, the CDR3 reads TGTGCCAGCAGCAGCAGACAGGGGGATGAGCAGTACTTC. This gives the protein CASSSRQGDEQYF.

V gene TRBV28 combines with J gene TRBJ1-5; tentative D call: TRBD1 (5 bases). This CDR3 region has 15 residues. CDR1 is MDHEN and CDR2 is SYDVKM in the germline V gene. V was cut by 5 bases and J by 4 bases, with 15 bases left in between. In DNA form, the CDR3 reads TGTGCCAGCAGTCCCCCCAGGGATTTGAATCAGCCCCAGCATTTT. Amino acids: CASSPPRDLNQPQHF.

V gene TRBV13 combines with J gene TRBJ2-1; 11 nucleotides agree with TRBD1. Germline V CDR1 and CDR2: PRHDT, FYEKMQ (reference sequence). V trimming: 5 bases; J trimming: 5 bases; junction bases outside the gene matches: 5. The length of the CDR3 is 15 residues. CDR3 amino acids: CASSIGQGAHNEQFF. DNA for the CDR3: TGTGCCAGCAGCATCGGACAGGGGGCCCACAATGAGCAGTTCTTC.

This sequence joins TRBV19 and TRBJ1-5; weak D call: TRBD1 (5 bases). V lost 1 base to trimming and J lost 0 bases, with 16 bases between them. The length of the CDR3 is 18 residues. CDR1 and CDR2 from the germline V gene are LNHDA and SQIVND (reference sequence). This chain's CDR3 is CASSIGWRGKRSNQPQHF. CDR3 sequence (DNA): TGTGCCAGTAGTATAGGTTGGAGGGGCAAGCGTAGCAATCAGCCCCAGCATTTT.